These 9 T cell receptor beta chains were sequenced from one sample in a study of T cells in severe cutaneous drug reactions. Sequenced patients had Stevens-Johnson syndrome or toxic epidermal necrolysis caused by carbamazepine. Bulk and single-cell libraries used iRepertoire multiplex PCR with TCR subtype-specific primers. Using the multiplex PCR reads, TCRdb records one entry per CDR3 protein without DNA. This sample's table has around 20,000 distinct CDR3 sequences. The sequencing input was PBMCs. These TCRs come from a human donor with toxic epidermal necrolysis, a severe cutaneous drug reaction.

J is TRBJ2-3 and V is TRBV7-9; absent DNA, TCRdb's TRBD1 call cannot be checked. CDR1 and CDR2 from the germline V gene are SEHNR and FQNEAQ (reference sequence). The CDR3 has 16 residues. The CDR3: CASSKTTGGGTDTQYF.

The chain is built from TRBV4-1 and TRBJ1-2; with no DNA, the TCRdb D assignment of TRBD1 cannot be verified. The CDR3 sequence is 13 residues long. CDR1 is MGHRA, CDR2 YSYEKL, per germline. CDR3 in amino acids: CASSQSTGSGYTF.

This clonotype counts as medium-sized by frequency. The chain links TRBV6-5 to TRBJ2-1. The CDR3 runs to 13 residues. Germline CDR1 MNHEY, CDR2 SVGAGI. The chain's CDR3 is CASSYSPYNEQFF.

The gene calls are TRBV5-1 and TRBJ2-7; TCRdb calls TRBD1, which cannot be checked without DNA. This CDR3 has 12 residues. The V gene's germline CDR1 is SGHRS and CDR2 YFSETQ. CDR3 region: CASSFQGYEQYF.

This chain connects TRBV13 to TRBJ2-3; TCRdb's assignment of TRBD2 cannot be checked, as there is no DNA. CDR1 and CDR2 (germline): PRHDT, FYEKMQ (reference sequence). The CDR3 is 16 amino acids. CDR3: CASSFPLRVGDYTQYF.

This rearrangement joins TRBV3-1 to TRBJ2-5. Germline assignment: CDR1 LGHDT and CDR2 YNNKEL (reference sequence). The CDR3 loop spans 16 amino acids. This chain's CDR3 is CASSLRGTGYQETQYF.

This clonotype shows up as medium-sized by frequency. The chain carries TRBV2 and TRBJ2-7; TCRdb's D call, TRBD2, is unchecked because there is no DNA. The CDR3 has 15 amino acids. Germline assignment: CDR1 SNHLY and CDR2 FYNNEI. The CDR3 loop is CASRDYSGSSYEQYF.

This chain joins TRBV3-1 and TRBJ1-2; TCRdb picks TRBD1, but there is no DNA to check that call. Germline loops: CDR1 LGHDT, CDR2 YNNKEL (reference sequence). CDR3 length: 15 residues. CDR3 sequence: CASSLGPLPPYGYTF.

This sequence joins TRBV19 and TRBJ1-4; absent DNA, TCRdb's TRBD1 call cannot be checked. The CDR3 runs 15 residues. In germline, CDR1 is LNHDA, CDR2 SQIVND (reference sequence). The CDR3: CASSRGTTANEKLFF.